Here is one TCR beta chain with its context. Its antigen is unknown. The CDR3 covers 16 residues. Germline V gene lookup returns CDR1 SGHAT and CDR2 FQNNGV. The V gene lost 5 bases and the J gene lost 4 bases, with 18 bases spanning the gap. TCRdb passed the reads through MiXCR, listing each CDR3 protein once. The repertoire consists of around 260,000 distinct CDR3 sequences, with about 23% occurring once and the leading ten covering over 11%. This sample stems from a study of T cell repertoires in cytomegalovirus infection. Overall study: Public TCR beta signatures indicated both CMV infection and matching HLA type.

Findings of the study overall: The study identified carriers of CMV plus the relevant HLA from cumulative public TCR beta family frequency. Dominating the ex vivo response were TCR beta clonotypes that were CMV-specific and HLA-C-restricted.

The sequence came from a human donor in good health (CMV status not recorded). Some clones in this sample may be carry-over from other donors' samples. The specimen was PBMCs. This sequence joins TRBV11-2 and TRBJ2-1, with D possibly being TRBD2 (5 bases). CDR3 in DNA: TGTGCCAGCAGCCCCCTCGAGGGAGATGGGTACAATGAGCAGTTCTTC. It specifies CASSPLEGDGYNEQFF.